In this sample, the clone carrying this T cell receptor (beta chain) turned up many times. These data originate in a study of T cells after yellow fever vaccination. TCRdb re-called the 5' RACE reads with MiXCR, one entry per CDR3 protein. The sample lists 250,000 to 300,000 distinct CDR3 sequences, around 13% seen once, with about 0.51% in the top ten. The clonotype was recovered from a man younger than 45 who received the YFV17D yellow fever vaccine. The sequencing here drew on CD4+ T cells sorted from PBMCs, taken 45 days after the yellow fever booster vaccination.

As DNA, the CDR3 is TGTGCCAGCAGCCCACCCATGATCCAAGAGACCCAGTACTTC. Residues: CASSPPMIQETQYF. The V call is TRBV7-9, the J call TRBJ2-5; D not resolved. The CDR3 contains 14 residues. CDR1 is SEHNR, CDR2 FQNEAQ, per germline (reference sequence). Deletions cut 5 bases from V and 1 base from J, with 11 bases between.